Below are 30 T cell receptor beta chains sequenced from a single sample in a study of T cells in Graves' hyperthyroidism and ophthalmopathy. Amplification yielded TCR beta CDR3 regions, with RNA transcripts as the source. HTBI primers were employed in a first-round RT-PCR of the TCR CDR3. TCRdb re-called the multiplex PCR reads through MiXCR, storing one row per CDR3 protein. Of about 570,000 distinct CDR3 sequences listed, 46% are singletons. Sequencing used peripheral blood or thyroid tissue (not recorded which). Receptor source: an adult woman with Graves' disease, either hyperthyroidism or ophthalmopathy (not recorded which).

The chain couples TRBV20-1 to TRBJ1-2; 9 bases are a match to TRBD1. CDR1 and CDR2 from the germline V gene are DFQATT and SNEGSKA (reference sequence). The V and J ends lost 3 bases and 5 bases, in that order; junction bases with no gene match: 7. The CDR3 extends over 14 amino acids. In DNA, the CDR3 is TGCAGTGCTAGGGAAGAACAGGGGGCTTATGGCTACACCTTC. This codes for CSAREEQGAYGYTF.

The chain uses TRBV20-1 and TRBJ1-6; no firm D call. The V end was cut by 7 bases, the J end by 8 bases, with 18 bases between. The CDR3 contains 14 residues. Germline-derived CDR1 and CDR2 are DFQATT and SNEGSKA (reference sequence). The CDR3, as DNA: TGCAGTGTCCCGCCGCAGGCAGATTATTCACCCCTCCACTTT. Its protein product is CSVPPQADYSPLHF.

The chain is built from TRBV10-3 and TRBJ1-2, with 7 bases identical to TRBD1. The V and J ends lost 2 bases and 2 bases, in that order; junction bases with no gene match: 2. Germline V gene data show CDR1 as ENHRY and CDR2 as SYGVKD. The CDR3 totals 14 residues. This CDR3 reads CAISEEGANYGYTF. In nucleotides, the CDR3 is TGTGCCATCAGTGAGGAGGGGGCCAACTATGGCTACACCTTC.

This clonotype was found a few times. The chain is built from TRBV7-2 and TRBJ1-1, with a tentative D call TRBD1 (6 bases). The CDR3 runs to 18 residues. The V and J ends lost 5 bases and 5 bases respectively, with 27 bases between them. Germline values: CDR1 SGHTA, CDR2 FQGNSA. The CDR3 nucleotides read TGTGCCAGCAGCCGCCACCGAGTAGACAGGTTGGCCGGTACTGAAGCTTTCTTT. Its translation is CASSRHRVDRLAGTEAFF.

This clonotype was found once. A clone one base away is much larger, so this may be a read error. J is TRBJ2-2 and V is TRBV12-3 or TRBV12-4; D is ambiguous. This CDR3 comprises 12 residues. Trimming shortened V by 11 bases and J by 7 bases, and 14 bases separated the two germline ends. The DNA of the CDR3 is TGTGCCGGCACCCCCCTTGGCGGGGAGCTGTTTTTT. It encodes CAGTPLGGELFF.

The table lists this clonotype with many counts. The chain carries TRBV20-1 and TRBJ1-2, with D perhaps matching TRBD1 (5 bases). V was shortened by 6 bases and J by 2 bases, with 13 bases between the two germline ends. CDR3 length equals 13 residues. Germline assignment: CDR1 DFQATT and CDR2 SNEGSKA (reference sequence). CDR3 region: CSASGLGNYGYTF. The DNA for the CDR3 is TGCAGTGCCTCGGGACTCGGGAACTATGGCTACACCTTC.

The genes are TRBV20-1 and TRBJ1-4; D not certain. V shed 0 bases and J shed 8 bases, with 4 bases lying between them. The CDR3 is 11 residues long. CDR1 and CDR2 (germline): DFQATT, SNEGSKA (reference sequence). In DNA form, the CDR3 reads TGCAGTGCTAGAGATCGCGAAAAACTGTTTTTT. Protein sequence: CSARDREKLFF.

Concerning this clonotype: One end of the junction does not line up with germline, which may come from a read error. The genes are TRBV9 and TRBJ2-7; 7 bases agree with TRBD2. The CDR3 runs 13 residues. From germline, CDR1 is SGDLS and CDR2 YYNGEE. The CDR3 is CASSVDGAGELYF. The CDR3 region has the DNA TGTGCCAGCAGCGTAGACGGCGCGGGGGAGCTGTACTTC. Based on the CDR3 plus reference TRBV9 and TRBJ2-7, the full variable domain is DSGVTQTPKHLITATGQRVTLRCSPRSGDLSVYWYQQSLDQGLQFLIQYYNGEERAKGNILERFSAQQFPDLHSELNLSSLELGDSALYFCASSVDGAGELYFGPGTRLTVT.

This clonotype was detected only a few times. A much larger clone differs from this one at a single base, so this may be a read error. The chain couples TRBV7-9 to TRBJ2-7; 7 nucleotides align to TRBD1. The germline V gene has CDR1 SEHNR and CDR2 FQNEAQ (reference sequence). The CDR3 sequence is 14 residues long. In DNA form, the CDR3 reads TGTGCCAACAGCCCTTGGGACAGCCGGCTCGAGCAGTACTTC. Protein product: CANSPWDSRLEQYF. The whole variable domain, remainder taken from reference TRBV7-9 and TRBJ2-7, is DTGVSQNPRHKITKRGQNVTFRCDPISEHNRLYWYRQTLGQGPEFLTYFQNEAQLEKSRLLSDRFSAERPKGSFSTLEIQRTEQGDSAMYLCANSPWDSRLEQYFGPGTRLTVT.

This sequence joins TRBV7-2 and TRBJ1-2; D possibly corresponds to TRBD1 (5 bases). V gave up 2 bases and J gave up 5 bases, with 15 bases separating them. The CDR3 covers 15 residues. Germline values: CDR1 SGHTA, CDR2 FQGNSA. This CDR3 reads CASSLQGGQTYGYTF. The CDR3 nucleotides read TGTGCCAGCAGCTTACAGGGAGGGCAGACGTATGGCTACACCTTC.

The chain is built from TRBV12-3 or TRBV12-4 and TRBJ1-2; the D is unclear. Between the trimmed V and J ends, which lost 7 bases and 5 bases, there was a span of 8 bases. This CDR3 is built from 11 residues. The CDR3 reads CASTVGYGYTF. CDR3 DNA sequence: TGTGCCAGCACCGTTGGATATGGCTACACCTTC.

This clonotype showed up many times. This chain uses TRBV15 with TRBJ2-3; D uncertain. Germline V lookup: CDR1 LNHNV, CDR2 YYDKDF (reference sequence). V lost 1 base and J lost 5, with 4 bases in between. The CDR3 extends over 12 amino acids. CDR3 bases: TGTGCCACCAGCAGAGGGGGAGATACGCAGTATTTT. This sequence encodes CATSRGGDTQYF.

This clonotype was detected a few times. V and J are TRBV25-1 and TRBJ1-4; TRBD1 is a possible D gene (5 bases). V shed 4 bases and J shed 8 bases, with 17 bases lying between them. The CDR3 length is 15 residues. Germline lookup yields CDR1 MGHDK and CDR2 SYGVNS. As DNA, the CDR3 is TGTGCCAGCAGTGCGGGGCGGTCCCTGCGGGAAAAACTGTTTTTT. Translation gives CASSAGRSLREKLFF.

The chain has TRBV6-6 and TRBJ2-5; tentative D call: TRBD2 (7 bases). The germline V gene has CDR1 MNHNY and CDR2 SVGAGI (reference sequence). CDR3 length: 12 amino acids. The V end was cut by 9 bases, the J end by 5 bases, with 13 bases between. The CDR3 sequence is CASVQGGETQYF. The CDR3 coding sequence is TGTGCCAGTGTACAGGGAGGGGAGACCCAGTACTTC.

This chain links TRBV29-1 with TRBJ1-2; TRBD1 matches at 12 bases. This CDR3 contains 14 residues. The germline gives CDR1 SQVTM, CDR2 ANQGSEA. The ends lost 6 bases at V and 3 bases at J; junction bases unmatched: 5. In nucleotides, the CDR3 is TGCAGCGTCACCGGGACAGGGGGCGACTATGGCTACACCTTC. The encoded protein is CSVTGTGGDYGYTF.

As to this clonotype: One end of the junction is discordant with germline, which a read error may explain. The V call is TRBV2, the J call TRBJ2-6; 10 nucleotides line up with TRBD1. The CDR3 runs 14 residues. CDR1 SNHLY and CDR2 FYNNEI come from the germline V gene. CDR3 nucleotides: TGTGCCAGCAGCAAGGAAGGACAGGGGGGCACTGAAGCTTTC. It yields the protein CASSKEGQGGTEAF.

This clonotype came up many times. The rearrangement joins TRBV2 to TRBJ1-1; 7 nucleotides agree with TRBD1. V shed 5 bases, J shed 4 bases, and the junction held 7 bases outside the gene matches. The CDR3 contains 14 residues. Germline V gene sequence: CDR1 SNHLY, CDR2 FYNNEI. The CDR3 DNA follows: TGTGCCAGCAGTTCGACAGGGATGTCCACTGAAGCTTTCTTT. Protein product: CASSSTGMSTEAFF. The variable domain in full, with the rest retrieved from reference TRBV2 and TRBJ1-1, is EPEVTQTPSHQVTQMGQEVILRCVPISNHLYFYWYRQILGQKVEFLVSFYNNEISEKSEIFDDQFSVERPDGSNFTLKIRSTKLEDSAMYFCASSSTGMSTEAFFGQGTRLTVV.

This clonotype was recorded many times. The chain employs TRBV4-2 and TRBJ2-7; tentatively, D is TRBD1 (5 bases). Trimming took off 0 bases at V and 3 bases at J, with 9 bases between the two ends. The CDR3 extends over 14 amino acids. Germline CDR1 reads LGHNA; CDR2 reads YNFKEQ. The CDR3 spells CASSQDIDSYEQYF. DNA of the CDR3: TGTGCCAGCAGCCAAGATATCGACAGCTACGAGCAGTACTTC.

The gene calls are TRBV5-6 and TRBJ2-7, with D perhaps assigned TRBD1 or TRBD2 (7 bases each). The CDR3 is made up of 16 amino acids. The germline V gene has CDR1 SGHDT and CDR2 YYEEEE. V lost 6 bases and J 2 bases, leaving 21 bases between the germline ends. CDR3 coding DNA: TGTGCCAGCACCAGCCTGAGCGGGACAGCCGCCTACGAGCAGTACTTC. Its protein product is CASTSLSGTAAYEQYF.

This clonotype was recorded a few times. The chain links TRBV2 to TRBJ1-4; unclear D gene. Germline V CDR1 and CDR2: SNHLY, FYNNEI. The germline V and J ends were trimmed by 7 bases and 7 bases, with 16 bases remaining between them. CDR3 length equals 14 residues. The CDR3 is CASTREGLGEKLFF. The CDR3 DNA sequence: TGTGCCAGCACCCGGGAGGGCTTGGGTGAAAAACTGTTTTTT.

This clonotype was picked up many times. This chain joins TRBV29-1 and TRBJ2-5; D may be TRBD1 (6 bases). Germline values: CDR1 SQVTM, CDR2 ANQGSEA. The CDR3 is made up of 13 amino acids. V was pared by 6 bases and J by 5 bases, with 16 bases between. CDR3 coding DNA: TGCAGCGTGGATTACAGGGAAATGGAGACCCAGTACTTC. The encoded protein is CSVDYREMETQYF.

V gene TRBV15 combines with J gene TRBJ1-1, with D perhaps TRBD1 (6 bases). The V gene's germline CDR1 is LNHNV and CDR2 YYDKDF (reference sequence). Deletions cut 3 bases from V and 11 bases from J, with 31 bases between. The CDR3 runs 18 residues. The DNA for the CDR3 is TGTGCCACCAGCAGCTTGGCCTCAGGGGCCGGGTCAGGTCGTCGCGCTTTCTTT. This encodes CATSSLASGAGSGRRAFF.

J is TRBJ2-5 and V is TRBV10-3, with D perhaps matching TRBD2 (6 bases). Germline values: CDR1 ENHRY, CDR2 SYGVKD. The CDR3 covers 12 residues. The V end lost 8 bases, the J end lost 7 bases, and 14 bases lay between the germline ends. The CDR3 protein is CAIGPMGGTQYF. The CDR3 DNA reads as TGTGCCATCGGACCGATGGGGGGGACCCAGTACTTC.

The CDR3 region has the DNA TGTGCCAGCAGCGTAGGGTTATCCGGCTACACCTTC. Translation: CASSVGLSGYTF. The chain recombines TRBV9 with TRBJ1-2; D call uncertain. Deletions cut 0 bases from V and 8 bases from J, with 8 bases between. The CDR3 runs to 12 residues. Germline CDR1 is SGDLS and CDR2 is YYNGEE.

The J gene is TRBJ1-6, the V gene TRBV6-1, with TRBD1 as a possible D gene (6 bases). This CDR3 contains 15 residues. The germline V gene has CDR1 MNHNS and CDR2 SASEGT. Trimming cost V 5 bases and J 7 bases, with 15 bases left between them. The CDR3 protein is CASSSPQGWNSPLHF. The CDR3 region has the DNA TGTGCCAGCAGTTCACCCCAGGGGTGGAATTCACCCCTCCACTTT.

Points on this clonotype: One end of the junction varies from germline; a read error may be responsible. The chain combines TRBV7-2 with TRBJ1-5; D gene uncertain. The last part of the DNA fits TRBJ1-6 better; the J call may be wrong. Germline V gene data show CDR1 as SGHTA and CDR2 as FQGNSA. The CDR3 length is 12 residues. Written as DNA, the CDR3 is TGCGCCGGCAGCTCCCCGAGGTCACCCCTCCACTTT. Residues: CAGSSPRSPLHF.

The chain carries TRBV5-4 and TRBJ2-6; maybe TRBD1 (6 bases). Germline CDR1 SGHNT, CDR2 YYREEE (reference sequence). The CDR3 length is 16 residues. Trimming took off 4 bases at V and 4 bases at J, with 15 bases between the two ends. CDR3 residues: CASSQRQVTGANVLTF. CDR3 in DNA: TGTGCCAGCAGCCAAAGACAGGTGACCGGGGCCAACGTCCTGACTTTC.

This rearrangement joins TRBV7-2 to TRBJ1-1, with 11 bases fitting TRBD1. The CDR3 has 14 residues. The junction had 3 bases not matched to a gene; V was cut back by 0 bases and J by 9 bases. The germline gives CDR1 SGHTA, CDR2 FQGNSA. Written as DNA, the CDR3 is TGTGCCAGCAGCTTAGCCGGACAGGGGGCTCAAGCTTTCTTT. Amino acids: CASSLAGQGAQAFF.

The chain couples TRBV10-3 to TRBJ2-3; 12 positions match TRBD1. Germline trimming cut 5 bases from V and 0 bases from J; bases unmatched to any gene: 3. Per germline, CDR1 ENHRY and CDR2 SYGVKD. The CDR3 has 16 amino acids. CDR3 region: CAISRGTGGSTDTQYF. The CDR3 DNA reads as TGTGCCATCAGTCGAGGGACAGGGGGCAGCACAGATACGCAGTATTTT.

This clonotype was counted a few times. The chain employs TRBV29-1 and TRBJ1-1; TRBD1 agrees at 7 bases. J lost 0 bases, V lost 6 bases, and 4 bases had no gene match. This CDR3 spans 13 amino acids. Germline-derived CDR1 and CDR2 are SQVTM and ANQGSEA. The CDR3 DNA reads as TGCAGCGTGATGACAGGGATGAACACTGAAGCTTTCTTT. It translates to CSVMTGMNTEAFF. Using reference TRBV29-1 and TRBJ1-1 for the parts outside the CDR3, the full variable domain is SAVISQKPSRDICQRGTSLTIQCQVDSQVTMMFWYRQQPGQSLTLIATANQGSEATYESGFVIDKFPISRPNLTFSTLTVSNMSPEDSSIYLCSVMTGMNTEAFFGQGTRLTVV.